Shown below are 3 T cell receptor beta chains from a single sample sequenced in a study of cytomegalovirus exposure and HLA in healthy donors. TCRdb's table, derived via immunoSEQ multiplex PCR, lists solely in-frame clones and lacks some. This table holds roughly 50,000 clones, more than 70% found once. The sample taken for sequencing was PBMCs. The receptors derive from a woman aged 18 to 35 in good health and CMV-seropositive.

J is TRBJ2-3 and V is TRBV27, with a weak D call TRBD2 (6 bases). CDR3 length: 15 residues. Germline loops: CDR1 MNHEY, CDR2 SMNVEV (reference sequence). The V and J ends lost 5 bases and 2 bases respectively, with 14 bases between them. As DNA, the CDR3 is TGTGCCAGCAGTCCCGGAGGGACGTACACAGATACGCAGTATTTT. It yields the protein CASSPGGTYTDTQYF.

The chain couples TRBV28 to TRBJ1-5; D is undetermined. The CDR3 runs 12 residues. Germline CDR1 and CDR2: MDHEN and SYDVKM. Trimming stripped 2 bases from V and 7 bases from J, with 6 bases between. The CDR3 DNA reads TGTGCCAGCAGTTTACTTGGCCAGCCCCAGCATTTT. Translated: CASSLLGQPQHF.

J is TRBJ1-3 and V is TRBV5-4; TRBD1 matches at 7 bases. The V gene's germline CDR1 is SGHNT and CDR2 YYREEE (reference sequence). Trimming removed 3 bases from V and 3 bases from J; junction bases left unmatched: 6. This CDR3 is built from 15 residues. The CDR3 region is CASSSIDRDGNTIYF. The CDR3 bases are TGTGCCAGCAGCTCAATCGACAGGGATGGAAACACCATATATTTT.